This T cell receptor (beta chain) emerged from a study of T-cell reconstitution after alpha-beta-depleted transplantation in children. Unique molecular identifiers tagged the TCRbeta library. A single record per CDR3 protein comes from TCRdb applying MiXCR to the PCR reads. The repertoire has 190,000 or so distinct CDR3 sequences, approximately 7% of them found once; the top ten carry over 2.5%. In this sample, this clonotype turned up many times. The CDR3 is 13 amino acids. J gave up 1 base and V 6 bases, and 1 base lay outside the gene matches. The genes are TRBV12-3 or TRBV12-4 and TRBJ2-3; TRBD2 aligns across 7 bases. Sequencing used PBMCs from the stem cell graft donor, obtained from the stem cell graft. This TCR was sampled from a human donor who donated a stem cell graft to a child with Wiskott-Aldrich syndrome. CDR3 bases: TGTGCCAGCAGAACTAGCGGCACAGATACGCAGTATTTT. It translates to CASRTSGTDTQYF.